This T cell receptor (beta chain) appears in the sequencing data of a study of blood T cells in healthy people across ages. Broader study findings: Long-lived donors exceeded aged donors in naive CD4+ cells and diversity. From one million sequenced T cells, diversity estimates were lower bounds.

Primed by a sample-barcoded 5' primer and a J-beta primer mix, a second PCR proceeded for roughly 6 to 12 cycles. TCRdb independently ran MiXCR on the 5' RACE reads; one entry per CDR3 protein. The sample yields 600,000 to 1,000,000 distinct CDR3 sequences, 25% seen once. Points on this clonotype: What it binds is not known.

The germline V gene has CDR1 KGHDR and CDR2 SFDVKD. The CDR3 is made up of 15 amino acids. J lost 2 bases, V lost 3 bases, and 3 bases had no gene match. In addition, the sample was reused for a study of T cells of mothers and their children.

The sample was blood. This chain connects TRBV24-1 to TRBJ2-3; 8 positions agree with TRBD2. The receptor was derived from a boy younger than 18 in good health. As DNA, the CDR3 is TGTGCCACCAGTGATCAGCGGGAGATCACAGATACGCAGTATTTT. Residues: CATSDQREITDTQYF.